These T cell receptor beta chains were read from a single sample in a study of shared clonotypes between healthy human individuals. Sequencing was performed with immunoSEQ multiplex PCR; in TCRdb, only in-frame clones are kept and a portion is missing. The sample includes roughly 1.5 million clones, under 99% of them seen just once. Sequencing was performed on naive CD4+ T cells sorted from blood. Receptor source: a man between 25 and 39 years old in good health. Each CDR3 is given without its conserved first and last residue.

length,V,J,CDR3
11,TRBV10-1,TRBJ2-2,ASSDVVAGELF
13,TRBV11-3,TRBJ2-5,ASSLDQGSQETQY
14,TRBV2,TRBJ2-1,ASSEALGTTGDEQF
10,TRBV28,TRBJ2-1,ASSVRFNEQF
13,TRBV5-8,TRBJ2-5,ASSTGLDIQETQY
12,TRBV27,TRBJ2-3,ASPGPPWGDTQY
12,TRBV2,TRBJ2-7,ASTDRDARYEQY
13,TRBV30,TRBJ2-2,AWSVGTGGPGELF
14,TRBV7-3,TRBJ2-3,ASSGHSGISTDTQY
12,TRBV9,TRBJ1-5,ASSEDRATQPQH
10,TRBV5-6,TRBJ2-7,ASRRARGEQY
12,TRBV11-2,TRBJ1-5,ASSGQGFGQPQH
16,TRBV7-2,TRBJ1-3,ASSPYTARRSSGNTIY